The next 5 T cell receptor beta chains were all read from a single sample in a study of blood T cell repertoires in COVID-19. Measured with immunoSEQ multiplex PCR; TCRdb has only the in-frame clones, and not every one. The profile covers about 230,000 clones, with around nine tenths appearing a single time and 10% to 12% taken by the ten largest. Material: PBMCs or T cells enriched from blood (not recorded which). These receptors were obtained from a man younger than 45 who had recovered from COVID-19.

V and J are TRBV2 and TRBJ1-5; perhaps TRBD1 as D (6 bases). Germline V gene data show CDR1 as SNHLY and CDR2 as FYNNEI. There are 14 residues in the CDR3. With 4 bases removed from V and 6 bases from J, the gap between germline ends came to 13 bases. Here the CDR3 DNA reads TGTGCCAGCAGTGTAACAGGGTCCCCTCAGCCCCAGCATTTT. Translating gives CASSVTGSPQPQHF.

V gene TRBV30 combines with J gene TRBJ1-1; TRBD1 aligns across 7 bases. With 2 bases clipped from V and 5 bases from J, the junction kept 5 bases outside the gene matches. The CDR3 consists of 13 residues. Germline V gene sequence: CDR1 GTSNPN, CDR2 SVGIG (reference sequence). CDR3 nucleotide sequence: TGTGCCTGGAGTCCGAACAGGGGAACTGAAGCTTTCTTT. It codes for CAWSPNRGTEAFF.

The rearrangement links TRBV24-1 to TRBJ2-3, with D possibly TRBD2 on 6 matching bases. CDR3 length equals 15 residues. Germline V gene data show CDR1 as KGHDR and CDR2 as SFDVKD. V was shortened by 0 bases and J by 3 bases, with 9 bases between the two germline ends. The CDR3 DNA reads TGTGCCACCAGTGATTTGACCAGCGGGACAGATACGCAGTATTTT. Residues: CATSDLTSGTDTQYF.

This chain links TRBV5-1 with TRBJ2-1; 8 bases agree with TRBD2. Unmatched junction bases numbered 15, after V lost 4 bases and J lost 9 bases. This CDR3 is built from 16 residues. Germline CDR1 and CDR2: SGHRS and YFSETQ. For the CDR3, the DNA is TGCGCCAGCAGCGCTGGATGGGGACTAGAAAACCCTGAGCAGTTCTTC. Translating it yields CASSAGWGLENPEQFF.

As DNA, the CDR3 is TGTGCCAGCAGCAAAGCGCAGGGTCGGACTGAAGCTTTCTTT. Its translation is CASSKAQGRTEAFF. This chain links TRBV21-1 with TRBJ1-1; TRBD1, the D gene given by the table, was not confirmed from the DNA. TRBV21-1 is a pseudogene. CDR3 length: 14 residues.